These 9 T cell receptor beta chains share one sample of origin, sequenced in a study of T cells after yellow fever vaccination. TCRdb redid the calling of the 5' RACE reads with MiXCR, one entry per CDR3 protein. The sample comprises about 300,000 distinct CDR3 sequences, 8.7% of which are singletons, and 3% to 3.5% rests with the top ten. Sequenced here: CD4+ T cells sorted from PBMCs, sampled 5 days after the yellow fever booster vaccination. These TCRs come from a man younger than 35 who received the YFV17D yellow fever vaccine.

This clonotype was recorded at least ten times. The chain links TRBV4-3 to TRBJ1-1, with D perhaps TRBD1 (6 bases). V was trimmed by 5 bases and J by 2 bases, leaving 21 bases between them. The CDR3 is made up of 17 amino acids. Germline V gene lookup returns CDR1 LGHNA and CDR2 YSLEER. For the CDR3, the DNA is TGCGCCAGCAGCGCCCAAGGGGGACGCGCATTTAACACTGAAGCTTTCTTT. Translation: CASSAQGGRAFNTEAFF.

This clonotype was detected only a few times. The chain has TRBV5-1 and TRBJ2-2, with 8 bases aligning to TRBD2. Unmatched junction bases numbered 8, after V lost 1 base and J lost 0 bases. The germline gives CDR1 SGHRS, CDR2 YFSETQ. The CDR3 loop spans 18 amino acids. CDR3 nucleotide sequence: TGCGCCAGCAGCTTGTATGGGCGGGGGGACCCGAACACCGGGGAGCTGTTTTTT. It yields the protein CASSLYGRGDPNTGELFF.

The V call is TRBV6-5, the J call TRBJ1-5; D gene uncertain. Germline V gene lookup returns CDR1 MNHEY and CDR2 SVGAGI. V was pared by 6 bases and J by 9 bases, with 15 bases between. This CDR3 has 13 amino acids. The CDR3 nucleotides are TGTGCCAGCAGCTCCGGGATTCGTAGGCCCCAGCATTTT. It yields the protein CASSSGIRRPQHF.

The CDR3 bases are TGTGCCAGCAGACCCAGGAGTGCAACAGATACGCAGTATTTT. It encodes CASRPRSATDTQYF. V usage is TRBV5-5 and J usage is TRBJ2-3; no firm D call. The V end was cut by 5 bases, the J end by 3 bases, with 13 bases between. The CDR3 runs to 14 residues. Germline V lookup: CDR1 SGHKS, CDR2 YYEKEE (reference sequence).

The table lists this clonotype with a few counts. This rearrangement joins TRBV5-1 to TRBJ2-3, with 9 nucleotides matching TRBD1. The germline V gene encodes CDR1 SGHRS and CDR2 YFSETQ. The CDR3 has 16 amino acids. Germline trimming cut 2 bases from V and 3 bases from J; bases unmatched to any gene: 7. The CDR3 loop is CASSLPGTGKTDTQYF. CDR3 nucleotide sequence: TGCGCCAGCAGCTTACCTGGGACAGGGAAGACAGATACGCAGTATTTT.

The J gene is TRBJ1-3, the V gene TRBV10-3; D not resolved. Germline CDR1 reads ENHRY; CDR2 reads SYGVKD. With 7 bases removed from V and 4 bases from J, the gap between germline ends came to 17 bases. The CDR3 sequence is 15 residues long. The CDR3 protein is CAITQSTDPGNTIYF. CDR3 sequence (DNA): TGTGCCATCACCCAAAGCACAGACCCCGGAAACACCATATATTTT.

The chain has TRBV7-2 and TRBJ1-3, with 7 bases aligning to TRBD1. CDR1 and CDR2 from the germline V gene are SGHTA and FQGNSA. CDR3 length: 15 residues. V dropped 5 bases and J dropped 3; count of bases not matched to a gene: 7. The CDR3 spells CASSRVTGNGNTIYF. CDR3 DNA sequence: TGTGCCAGCAGCCGCGTGACAGGGAATGGAAACACCATATATTTT.

This clonotype came up many times. The chain employs TRBV5-1 and TRBJ2-4, with D possibly matching TRBD1 (5 bases). The CDR3 loop spans 15 amino acids. Deletions cut 4 bases from V and 0 bases from J, with 11 bases between. The V gene's germline CDR1 is SGHRS and CDR2 YFSETQ. The CDR3 DNA reads as TGCGCCAGCAGCCAGGGATTCGTAGCCAAAAACATTCAGTACTTC. Protein product: CASSQGFVAKNIQYF.

The chain is built from TRBV20-1 and TRBJ2-5; D unresolved. Per germline, CDR1 DFQATT and CDR2 SNEGSKA (reference sequence). V was shortened by 6 bases and J by 5 bases, with 16 bases between the two germline ends. This CDR3 contains 13 residues. The CDR3 is CSAGRAVLETQYF. CDR3 bases: TGCAGTGCCGGACGGGCCGTCCTGGAGACCCAGTACTTC.